The T cell receptor beta chain under discussion was sequenced for a study of blood T cell repertoires in COVID-19. Overall study context: Sample material is recorded as cDNA or gDNA derived from T cells, B-cell-depleted T cells, or PBMCs.

Authors' analysis steps: Reference gene primer amplification yielded estimated nucleated cell counts. Assay: immunoSEQ multiplex PCR; the TCRdb copy retains only in-frame clones and omits some. V and J calls and clone size are those listed in that table; D and trimming were worked out from the DNA. The table has some 250,000 clones, roughly nine tenths seen once; the top ten hold less than 15%. One Seattle source followed patients from active infection through their disease course. Germline V gene sequence: CDR1 LNHDA, CDR2 SQIVND (reference sequence). Trimming removed 9 bases from V and 0 bases from J, with 21 bases in between. The CDR3 runs to 17 residues. This clone was found a few times.

This clonotype was obtained from a woman aged 25 to 39 with COVID-19, enrolled during active disease. The sequenced sample was peripheral blood. This sequence joins TRBV19 and TRBJ1-5, with TRBD1 as a possible D gene (5 bases). CDR3 sequence: CASKDSAMGYSNQPQHF. The CDR3 DNA is TGTGCCAGCAAAGACAGTGCGATGGGATATAGCAATCAGCCCCAGCATTTT. The full variable domain, rest sourced from reference TRBV19 and TRBJ1-5, is DGGITQSPKYLFRKEGQNVTLSCEQNLNHDAMYWYRQDPGQGLRLIYYSQIVNDFQKGDIAEGYSVSREKKESFPLTVTSAQKNPTAFYLCASKDSAMGYSNQPQHFGDGTRLSIL.